This T cell receptor (beta chain) emerged from a study of T cell repertoires in cytomegalovirus infection. In the study overall: CMV epitopes in the study were HLA-C-restricted (recently identified) and HLA-B-restricted (well studied).

Looked up from germline, CDR1 is MDHEN and CDR2 is SYDVKM. CDR3 length equals 16 residues. V dropped 5 bases and J dropped 0; count of bases not matched to a gene: 6. MiXCR, applied by TCRdb to the reads, yields one record per CDR3 protein. The sample includes hundreds of thousands of distinct CDR3 sequences, 25% to 35% of them seen just once. Whole-study results and caveats: The ex vivo response was dominated by HLA-C-restricted CMV-specific TCR beta clonotypes.

Note on this clonotype: Its antigen remains unidentified.

The sequencing used cultured PBMCs, collected from culture after CMV antigen stimulation. This sequence was found in a human donor in good health (CMV status not recorded). Some clones in this sample may be carry-over from other donors' samples. This chain connects TRBV28 to TRBJ1-4; 7 bases are a match to TRBD1. CDR3: CASSLKGTATNEKLFF. For the CDR3, the DNA is TGTGCCAGCAGTCTAAAAGGGACAGCAACTAATGAAAAACTGTTTTTT.